This T cell receptor beta chain was identified during a study of T cells in Graves' hyperthyroidism and ophthalmopathy. Germline V CDR1 and CDR2: LNHDA, SQIVND (reference sequence). The CDR3 has 14 amino acids. V gave up 3 bases and J gave up 2 bases, with 7 bases separating them. This clonotype has a count of ten or more. Amplified TCR beta CDR3 regions came from RNA transcripts. HTBI primers were the set used in a first-round RT-PCR of the TCR CDR3. Via MiXCR, TCRdb re-called the multiplex PCR reads, giving one row per CDR3 protein. The data show 550,000 to 650,000 distinct CDR3 sequences, about 15% seen once.

The clonotype was recovered from a woman aged 25 to 39 with Graves' hyperthyroidism that later progressed to Graves' ophthalmopathy. The J gene is TRBJ2-2, the V gene TRBV19; D is perhaps TRBD1 (5 bases). The sample taken for sequencing was blood. The CDR3 loop reads CASSIDRNTGELFF. CDR3 coding DNA: TGTGCCAGTAGTATTGACAGAAACACCGGGGAGCTGTTTTTT.